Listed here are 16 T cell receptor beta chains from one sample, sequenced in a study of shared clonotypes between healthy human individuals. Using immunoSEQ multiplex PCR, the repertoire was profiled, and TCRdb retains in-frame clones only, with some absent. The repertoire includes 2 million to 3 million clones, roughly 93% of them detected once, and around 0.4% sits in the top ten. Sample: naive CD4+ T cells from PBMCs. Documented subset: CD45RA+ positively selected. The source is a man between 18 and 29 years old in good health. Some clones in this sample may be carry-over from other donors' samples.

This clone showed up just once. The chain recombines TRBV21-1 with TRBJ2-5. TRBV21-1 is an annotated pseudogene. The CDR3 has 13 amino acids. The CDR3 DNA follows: TGTGCCAGCAGCAAAAGGGGGGTAAAGACCCAGTACTTC. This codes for CASSKRGVKTQYF.

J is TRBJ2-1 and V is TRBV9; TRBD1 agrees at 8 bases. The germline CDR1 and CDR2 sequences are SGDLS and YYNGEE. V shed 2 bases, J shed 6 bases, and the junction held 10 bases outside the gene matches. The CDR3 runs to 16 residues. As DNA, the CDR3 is TGTGCCAGCAGCGTCTCCGGGACAGGCCATCTCAATGAGCAGTTCTTC. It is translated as CASSVSGTGHLNEQFF. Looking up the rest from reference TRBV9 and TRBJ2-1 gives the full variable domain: DSGVTQTPKHLITATGQRVTLRCSPRSGDLSVYWYQQSLDQGLQFLIQYYNGEERAKGNILERFSAQQFPDLHSELNLSSLELGDSALYFCASSVSGTGHLNEQFFGPGTRLTVL.

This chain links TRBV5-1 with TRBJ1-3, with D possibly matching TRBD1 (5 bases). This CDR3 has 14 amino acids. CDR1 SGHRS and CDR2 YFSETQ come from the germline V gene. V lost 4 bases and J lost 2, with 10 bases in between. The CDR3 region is CASSTGTPGNTIYF. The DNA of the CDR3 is TGCGCCAGCAGCACCGGGACTCCTGGAAACACCATATATTTT. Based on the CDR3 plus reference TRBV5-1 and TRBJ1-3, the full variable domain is KAGVTQTPRYLIKTRGQQVTLSCSPISGHRSVSWYQQTPGQGLQFLFEYFSETQRNKGNFPGRFSGRQFSNSRSEMNVSTLELGDSALYLCASSTGTPGNTIYFGEGSWLTVV.

The CDR3 sequence: CASSSGTSHYEQYF. CDR3 in DNA: TGTGCCAGCAGTTCCGGGACTAGTCATTACGAGCAGTACTTC. This chain links TRBV6-5 with TRBJ2-7; 8 bases map to TRBD2. The CDR3 totals 14 residues. With V trimmed by 4 bases and J by 4 bases, 6 bases remained unmatched. Germline-derived CDR1 and CDR2 are MNHEY and SVGAGI.

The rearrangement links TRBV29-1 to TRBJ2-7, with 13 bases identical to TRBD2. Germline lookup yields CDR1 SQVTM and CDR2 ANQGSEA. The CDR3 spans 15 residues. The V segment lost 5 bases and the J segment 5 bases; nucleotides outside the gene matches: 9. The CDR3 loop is CSVQTWTSGSNEQYF. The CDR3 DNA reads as TGCAGCGTTCAAACGTGGACTAGCGGGAGCAACGAGCAGTACTTC.

CDR3 region: CASSSPTANYGYTF. As DNA, the CDR3 is TGTGCCAGCAGCTCTCCGACAGCAAACTATGGCTACACCTTC. The V and J genes are TRBV5-4 and TRBJ1-2, with D perhaps TRBD1 (5 bases). Germline V CDR1 and CDR2: SGHNT, YYREEE (reference sequence). The V end was cut by 3 bases, the J end by 2 bases, with 11 bases between. CDR3 size: 14 residues.

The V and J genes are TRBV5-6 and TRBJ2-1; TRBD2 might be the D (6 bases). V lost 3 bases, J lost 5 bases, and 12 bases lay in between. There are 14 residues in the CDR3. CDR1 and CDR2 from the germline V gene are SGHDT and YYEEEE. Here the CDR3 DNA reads TGTGCCAGCAGCTGGGACTCGCGAGACAATGAGCAGTTCTTC. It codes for CASSWDSRDNEQFF. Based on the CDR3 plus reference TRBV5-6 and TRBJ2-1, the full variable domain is DAGVTQSPTHLIKTRGQQVTLRCSPKSGHDTVSWYQQALGQGPQFIFQYYEEEERQRGNFPDRFSGHQFPNYSSELNVNALLLGDSALYLCASSWDSRDNEQFFGPGTRLTVL.

The CDR3 nucleotides are TGTGCCAGCAGTGATTACCGGCCCGGGGAGCTGTTTTTT. Its protein is CASSDYRPGELFF. V is TRBV25-1 and J is TRBJ2-2, with D unresolved. The CDR3 spans 13 residues. Trimming took off 3 bases at V and 6 bases at J, with 8 bases between the two ends. Germline V gives CDR1 MGHDK, CDR2 SYGVNS.

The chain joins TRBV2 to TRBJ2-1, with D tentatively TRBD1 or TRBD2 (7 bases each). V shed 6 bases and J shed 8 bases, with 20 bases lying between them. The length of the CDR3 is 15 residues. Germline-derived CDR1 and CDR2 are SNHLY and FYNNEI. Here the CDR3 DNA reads TGTGCCAGCAGAAACAGGGGAGGGGCAAAGGATGAGCAGTTCTTC. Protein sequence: CASRNRGGAKDEQFF.

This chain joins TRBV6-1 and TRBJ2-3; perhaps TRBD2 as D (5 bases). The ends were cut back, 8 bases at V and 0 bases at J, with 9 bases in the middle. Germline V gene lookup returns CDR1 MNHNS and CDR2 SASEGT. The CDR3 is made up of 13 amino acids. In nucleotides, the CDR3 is TGTGCCAGCCCCGGGGTTAGCACAGATACGCAGTATTTT. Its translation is CASPGVSTDTQYF.

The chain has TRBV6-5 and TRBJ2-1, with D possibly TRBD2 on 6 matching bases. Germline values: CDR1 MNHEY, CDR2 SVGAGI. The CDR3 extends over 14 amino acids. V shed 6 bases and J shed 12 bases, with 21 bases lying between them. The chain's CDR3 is CASRGRSGGTGQFF. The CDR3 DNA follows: TGTGCCAGCAGGGGCCGTTCGGGCGGGACGGGGCAGTTCTTC.

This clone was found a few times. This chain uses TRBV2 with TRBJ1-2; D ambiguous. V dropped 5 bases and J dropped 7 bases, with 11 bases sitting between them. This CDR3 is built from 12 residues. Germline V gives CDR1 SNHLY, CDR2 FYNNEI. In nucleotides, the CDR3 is TGTGCCAGCAGTTCCCTAACCAGTGGCTACACCTTC. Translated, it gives CASSSLTSGYTF.

The chain's CDR3 is CASSPENTEAFF. The CDR3 DNA is TGTGCCAGCAGCCCTGAGAACACTGAAGCTTTCTTT. The chain carries TRBV5-8 and TRBJ1-1, with no clear D. Germline V lookup: CDR1 SGHTS, CDR2 YDEGEE. This CDR3 contains 12 residues. V lost 4 bases and J 1 base, leaving 5 bases between the germline ends.

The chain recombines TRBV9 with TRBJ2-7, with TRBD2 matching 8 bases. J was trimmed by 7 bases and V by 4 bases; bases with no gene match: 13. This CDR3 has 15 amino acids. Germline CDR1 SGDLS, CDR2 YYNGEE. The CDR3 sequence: CASSPQTGRGGEQYF. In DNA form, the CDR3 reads TGTGCCAGCAGCCCCCAGACCGGCCGGGGGGGGGAGCAGTACTTC.

The CDR3 is CSVENIYYNEQFF. CDR3 bases: TGCAGCGTTGAAAACATTTACTACAATGAGCAGTTCTTC. The chain has TRBV29-1 and TRBJ2-1; D is uncertain. The CDR3 sequence is 13 residues long. Germline V lookup: CDR1 SQVTM, CDR2 ANQGSEA. Trimming pared 2 bases from V and 3 bases from J, leaving 8 bases between.

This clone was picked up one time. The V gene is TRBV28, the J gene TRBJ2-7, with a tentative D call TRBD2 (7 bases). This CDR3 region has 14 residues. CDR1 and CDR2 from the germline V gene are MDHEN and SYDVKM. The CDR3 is CATREEGGAYEQYF. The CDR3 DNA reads TGTGCGACGAGAGAAGAGGGGGGGGCCTACGAGCAGTACTTC.